This entry lists 24 T cell receptor beta chains sequenced from one sample in a study of technical replicates of blood from a handful of donors. TCRdb's copy holds only in-frame clones and misses some; the assay was immunoSEQ multiplex PCR. Of tens of thousands of clones in the sample, roughly 96% were seen once. Sequenced material: T cells isolated from PBMCs. Receptors originate from a human donor in good health.

A remark on this clone: Germline and junction disagree at one end, which may indicate a read error. The chain has TRBV5-8 and TRBJ2-7; 7 bases align to TRBD1. Germline V gives CDR1 SGHTS, CDR2 YDEGEE. The CDR3 is 11 amino acids. The CDR3 here is CASSFRTGGHF. The CDR3 DNA follows: TGTGCCAGCAGCTTCCGGACAGGCGGGCACTTC.

The genes are TRBV28 and TRBJ2-7; 11 bases are shared with TRBD2. Germline V lookup: CDR1 MDHEN, CDR2 SYDVKM. V shed 5 bases, J shed 4 bases, and the junction held 7 bases outside the gene matches. There are 15 residues in the CDR3. CDR3 nucleotide sequence: TGTGCCAGCAGTCGCCTACTAGCGGGAGATTACGAGCAGTACTTC. This sequence encodes CASSRLLAGDYEQYF.

The CDR3 DNA reads as TGTGCCAGCAGCTCGGTATTAGCTGCATACGAGCAGTACTTC. Translation gives CASSSVLAAYEQYF. The chain has TRBV11-2 and TRBJ2-7; no clear D gene. Germline CDR1 is SGHAT and CDR2 is FQNNGV. Between the trimmed V and J ends, which lost 4 bases and 4 bases, there was a span of 14 bases. This CDR3 region has 14 residues.

The J gene is TRBJ1-1, the V gene TRBV5-1; tentative D call: TRBD1 (5 bases). Germline V CDR1 and CDR2: SGHRS, YFSETQ. The V and J ends lost 0 bases and 0 bases respectively, with 6 bases between them. The CDR3 is made up of 14 amino acids. The CDR3 sequence: CASSLDRLNTEAFF. DNA of the CDR3: TGCGCCAGCAGCTTGGACAGGCTGAACACTGAAGCTTTCTTT.

The chain uses TRBV30 and TRBJ1-2; D is perhaps TRBD1 (6 bases). V lost 3 bases and J 5 bases, leaving 25 bases between the germline ends. The CDR3 consists of 17 residues. Germline V gene sequence: CDR1 GTSNPN, CDR2 SVGIG (reference sequence). The CDR3, as DNA: TGTGCCTGGAGCGCTATCTCCTTTGACAGGAACCAATATGGCTACACCTTC. Translating gives CAWSAISFDRNQYGYTF. Complete variable domain (other parts from reference TRBV30 and TRBJ1-2): SQTIHQWPATLVQPVGSPLSLECTVEGTSNPNLYWYRQAAGRGLQLLFYSVGIGQISSEVPQNLSASRPQDRQFILSSKKLLLSDSGFYLCAWSAISFDRNQYGYTFGSGTRLTVV.

V usage is TRBV29-1 and J usage is TRBJ2-3, with D possibly being TRBD2 (6 bases). Trimming took off 7 bases at V and 0 bases at J, with 11 bases between the two ends. Germline V gene sequence: CDR1 SQVTM, CDR2 ANQGSEA. This CDR3 has 13 amino acids. CDR3 amino acids: CSGGTLSTDTQYF. The CDR3 nucleotides read TGCAGCGGGGGGACTTTGAGCACAGATACGCAGTATTTT.

The V gene is TRBV19, the J gene TRBJ2-1, with a weak D call TRBD1 (6 bases). CDR3 size: 15 residues. CDR1 is LNHDA, CDR2 SQIVND, per germline (reference sequence). The V gene lost 4 bases and the J gene lost 0 bases, with 10 bases spanning the gap. CDR3 sequence (DNA): TGTGCCAGTAGTAATCAGGGGAGCTCCTACAATGAGCAGTTCTTC. Translation: CASSNQGSSYNEQFF.

J is TRBJ2-7 and V is TRBV5-4; 9 bases are a match to TRBD2. Germline V CDR1 and CDR2: SGHNT, YYREEE (reference sequence). J lost 0 bases, V lost 0 bases, and 4 bases had no gene match. CDR3 length: 16 residues. CDR3 amino acids: CASSLDLAGVSYEQYF. CDR3 DNA sequence: TGTGCCAGCAGCTTGGACTTAGCGGGGGTCTCCTACGAGCAGTACTTC.

The rearrangement joins TRBV19 to TRBJ2-7; possible D gene TRBD2, 5 bases. The germline V gene encodes CDR1 LNHDA and CDR2 SQIVND (reference sequence). Trimming stripped 3 bases from V and 2 bases from J, with 11 bases between. The CDR3 sequence is 14 residues long. The CDR3 loop is CASSIGLSTYEQYF. The CDR3 nucleotides read TGTGCCAGTAGTATCGGACTGTCCACCTACGAGCAGTACTTC.

This clone came up once. The gene calls are TRBV5-1 and TRBJ2-2, with 8 nucleotides matching TRBD1. CDR1 is SGHRS and CDR2 is YFSETQ in the germline V gene. This CDR3 comprises 15 residues. With V trimmed by 4 bases and J by 1 base, 3 bases remained unmatched. CDR3 region: CASSPGQENTGELFF. The CDR3 DNA reads TGCGCCAGCAGCCCGGGACAGGAGAACACCGGGGAGCTGTTTTTT.

The genes are TRBV5-5 and TRBJ1-2; D gene ambiguous. V was trimmed by 1 base and J by 4 bases, leaving 17 bases between them. The CDR3 sequence is 16 residues long. Germline values: CDR1 SGHKS, CDR2 YYEKEE (reference sequence). The CDR3 nucleotides are TGTGCCAGCAGCTTGCGCAGGTTTGATTGGATCTATGGCTACACCTTC. Translated, it gives CASSLRRFDWIYGYTF.

V is TRBV14 and J is TRBJ2-5; 8 nucleotides match TRBD1. Germline values: CDR1 SGHDN, CDR2 FVKESK. The CDR3 is 15 residues long. V gave up 4 bases and J gave up 0 bases; unmatched junction bases: 4. CDR3 in DNA: TGTGCCAGCAGCCCGGGACAGGAGTACCAAGAGACCCAGTACTTC. It translates to CASSPGQEYQETQYF.

V usage is TRBV11-3 and J usage is TRBJ2-1; 10 nucleotides align to TRBD1. The V and J ends lost 4 bases and 2 bases, in that order; junction bases with no gene match: 5. Germline values: CDR1 SGHNT, CDR2 YENEEA. This CDR3 is 16 amino acids long. In DNA form, the CDR3 reads TGTGCCAGCAGCTACGACAGGGGGCGCGCCTACAATGAGCAGTTCTTC. Translating gives CASSYDRGRAYNEQFF. The variable domain in full, completed from reference TRBV11-3 and TRBJ2-1, reads EAGVVQSPRYKIIEKKQPVAFWCNPISGHNTLYWYLQNLGQGPELLIRYENEEAVDDSQLPKDRFSAERLKGVDSTLKIQPAELGDSAVYLCASSYDRGRAYNEQFFGPGTRLTVL.

The chain joins TRBV5-1 to TRBJ2-4, with D maybe TRBD1 (6 bases). Germline assignment: CDR1 SGHRS and CDR2 YFSETQ. This CDR3 spans 16 amino acids. Trimming pared 6 bases from V and 1 base from J, leaving 17 bases between. CDR3 DNA: TGCGCCAGCACTTCATTTGAGGGACACGCCAAAAACATTCAGTACTTC. Translation gives CASTSFEGHAKNIQYF.

The gene calls are TRBV6-1 and TRBJ2-1, with TRBD2 identical over 7 bases. V lost 0 bases, J lost 10 bases, and 12 bases stayed unmatched. The CDR3 consists of 16 residues. Per the germline V gene, CDR1 is MNHNS and CDR2 is SASEGT. The CDR3 is CASSEAAGAGSGEQFF. Here the CDR3 DNA reads TGTGCCAGCAGTGAAGCGGCGGGAGCCGGGTCAGGGGAGCAGTTCTTC.

Only one count was recorded for this clone. The genes are TRBV10-1 and TRBJ1-5; weak D call: TRBD1 (5 bases). Trimming shortened V by 3 bases and J by 5 bases, and 11 bases separated the two germline ends. This CDR3 has 14 amino acids. Germline loops: CDR1 WNHNN, CDR2 SYGVQD (reference sequence). The CDR3 nucleotides are TGCGCCAGCAGTGATGGCGGGGGAGATCAGCCCCAGCATTTT. Amino acids: CASSDGGGDQPQHF.

This sequence joins TRBV6-5 and TRBJ1-1, with a weak D call TRBD1 (5 bases). V was cut by 2 bases and J by 1 base, with 8 bases left in between. The V gene's germline CDR1 is MNHEY and CDR2 SVGAGI. The CDR3 length is 14 residues. The CDR3 region is CASSYGARNTEAFF. CDR3 nucleotide sequence: TGTGCCAGCAGTTACGGGGCCAGGAACACTGAAGCTTTCTTT.

The rearrangement joins TRBV7-8 to TRBJ1-4; D is unclear. V lost 7 bases to trimming and J lost 8 bases, with 26 bases between them. CDR3 size: 17 residues. The germline CDR1 and CDR2 sequences are SGHVS and FQNEAQ. The CDR3 DNA sequence: TGTGCCAGCACCATAATCGGCCGTGGGCAAATTGGGGAAAAACTGTTTTTT. Translating it yields CASTIIGRGQIGEKLFF. Drawing the rest from reference TRBV7-8 and TRBJ1-4, the complete variable domain is GAGVSQSPRYKVAKRGQDVALRCDPISGHVSLFWYQQALGQGPEFLTYFQNEAQLDKSGLPSDRFFAERPEGSVSTLKIQRTQQEDSAVYLCASTIIGRGQIGEKLFFGSGTQLSVL.

The chain carries TRBV10-1 and TRBJ1-1, with D uncertain. The germline V gene has CDR1 WNHNN and CDR2 SYGVQD (reference sequence). V lost 0 bases and J 1 base, leaving 6 bases between the germline ends. CDR3 length: 14 amino acids. CDR3 sequence (DNA): TGCGCCAGCAGTGAGTCATCGGGGAACACTGAAGCTTTCTTT. Protein product: CASSESSGNTEAFF.

This chain uses TRBV6-5 with TRBJ2-1; 8 bases fit TRBD2. Germline V gives CDR1 MNHEY, CDR2 SVGAGI. The CDR3 length is 15 residues. The trim removed 2 bases at V and 5 bases at J, leaving 5 bases unmatched. CDR3: CASSYLTSGHNEQFF. In DNA, the CDR3 is TGTGCCAGCAGTTACCTTACTAGCGGCCACAATGAGCAGTTCTTC.

J is TRBJ2-7 and V is TRBV2; D is unresolved. This CDR3 region has 14 residues. V gave up 3 bases and J gave up 3 bases, with 12 bases separating them. From germline, CDR1 is SNHLY and CDR2 FYNNEI. The CDR3 spells CASSDEIVIYEQYF. The DNA of the CDR3 is TGTGCCAGCAGTGATGAGATAGTTATCTACGAGCAGTACTTC. Variable domain in full (rest from reference TRBV2 and TRBJ2-7): EPEVTQTPSHQVTQMGQEVILRCVPISNHLYFYWYRQILGQKVEFLVSFYNNEISEKSEIFDDQFSVERPDGSNFTLKIRSTKLEDSAMYFCASSDEIVIYEQYFGPGTRLTVT.

The chain recombines TRBV2 with TRBJ1-2, with D maybe TRBD1 (5 bases). Deletions cut 6 bases from V and 2 bases from J, with 16 bases between. CDR3 length equals 15 residues. Germline V lookup: CDR1 SNHLY, CDR2 FYNNEI. The CDR3 sequence is CASRDIGFGNYGYTF. CDR3 in DNA: TGTGCCAGCAGGGACATAGGCTTCGGGAACTATGGCTACACCTTC. Complete variable domain (other parts from reference TRBV2 and TRBJ1-2): EPEVTQTPSHQVTQMGQEVILRCVPISNHLYFYWYRQILGQKVEFLVSFYNNEISEKSEIFDDQFSVERPDGSNFTLKIRSTKLEDSAMYFCASRDIGFGNYGYTFGSGTRLTVV.

The V and J genes are TRBV6-5 and TRBJ2-1, with 13 bases fitting TRBD2. Germline CDR1 MNHEY, CDR2 SVGAGI. Losses at the gene ends were 4 bases for V and 15 bases for J; bases not matched to a gene: 12. This CDR3 is built from 15 residues. The chain's CDR3 is CASSSSGTSGTRLFF. CDR3 DNA: TGTGCCAGCAGTTCTTCCGGGACTAGCGGGACCAGACTGTTCTTC.

The V and J genes are TRBV14 and TRBJ2-4; D may be TRBD1 (6 bases). V was pared by 0 bases and J by 9 bases, with 15 bases between. The CDR3 loop spans 15 amino acids. CDR1 is SGHDN and CDR2 is FVKESK in the germline V gene. The CDR3, as DNA: TGTGCCAGCAGCCAAGACTCGAGCAGGGGAGTCATTCAGTACTTC. This codes for CASSQDSSRGVIQYF.